This TCR beta chain was identified during a study of cytomegalovirus exposure and HLA in healthy donors. The PCR had 60 Vbeta and 13 Jbeta primers. The data were produced by immunoSEQ multiplex PCR, yet TCRdb's version contains in-frame clones alone and is incomplete. This table holds 90,000 to 120,000 clones, 70% to 85% found once. The sample holds a few counts of this clone. The antigen remains undetermined. Findings of the study overall: Several of the most significant clusters appeared linked to common viral pathogens, based on a later analysis. Cytomegalovirus-associated status was assigned to some 160 TCR beta chains.

The V and J ends lost 1 base and 0 bases respectively, with 18 bases between them. Germline assignment: CDR1 SGHVS and CDR2 FQNEAQ. This CDR3 is built from 18 residues. Material: PBMCs. The chain links TRBV7-8 to TRBJ1-2; D possibly corresponds to TRBD1 (5 bases). This sequence originates from a middle-aged woman in good health and CMV-seronegative. The CDR3 loop is CASSLGYRRDAANYGYTF. The CDR3 DNA reads TGTGCCAGCAGCTTAGGCTACAGGCGGGACGCAGCTAACTATGGCTACACCTTC.